This T cell receptor (beta chain) is from a study of T-cell memory formation after mild COVID-19. Study observations and caveats: Day 15 to 85 contracting clones showed balanced CD4/CD8; later expanders leaned CD4+. Memory from before infection featured some responding clones, which suggests cross-reactive memory joined. Mainly in CM and EM were contracting CD4+ clones; CD8+ were in EMRA.

Barcoded TCR alpha and TCR beta cDNA libraries with UMIs came from 5'RACE using constant-segment primers. Each CDR3 protein gets one entry after TCRdb re-called the 5' RACE reads with MiXCR. This sample has about 140,000 distinct CDR3 sequences, with roughly 14% found just once. The CDR3 has 13 residues. V gave up 5 bases and J gave up 3 bases, with 11 bases separating them. Germline V lookup: CDR1 SEHNR, CDR2 FQNEAQ (reference sequence). About this clonotype: Its antigen remains unknown.

The specimen was PBMCs or a T cell subset sorted from them (not recorded which). This sequence was found in an adult woman who had mild COVID-19 (a few samples of this study predate the infection). Cell type and time point are not known. J is TRBJ2-7 and V is TRBV7-9; D is possibly TRBD2 (5 bases). CDR3 DNA: TGTGCCAGCAGCGAGGGCGGTTACTACGAGCAGTACTTC. Encoded protein: CASSEGGYYEQYF. Full variable domain (rest looked up from reference TRBV7-9 and TRBJ2-7): DTGVSQNPRHKITKRGQNVTFRCDPISEHNRLYWYRQTLGQGPEFLTYFQNEAQLEKSRLLSDRFSAERPKGSFSTLEIQRTEQGDSAMYLCASSEGGYYEQYFGPGTRLTVT.